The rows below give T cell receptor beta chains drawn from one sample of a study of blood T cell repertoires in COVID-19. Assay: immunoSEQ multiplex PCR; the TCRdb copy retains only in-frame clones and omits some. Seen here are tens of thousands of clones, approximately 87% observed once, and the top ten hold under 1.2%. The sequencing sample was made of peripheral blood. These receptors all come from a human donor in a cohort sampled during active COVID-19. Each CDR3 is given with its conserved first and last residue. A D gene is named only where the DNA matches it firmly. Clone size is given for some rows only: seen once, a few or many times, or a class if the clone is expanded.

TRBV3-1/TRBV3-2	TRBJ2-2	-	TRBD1	CASSPTTGANTGELFF	TGTGCCAGCAGCCCCACGACAGGGGCGAACACCGGGGAGCTGTTTTTT
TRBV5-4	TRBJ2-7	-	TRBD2	CASSFPGLADYEQYF	TGTGCCAGCAGCTTCCCTGGACTAGCAGATTACGAGCAGTACTTC
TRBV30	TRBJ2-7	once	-	CAWSVGGNNEQYF	TGTGCCTGGAGTGTTGGAGGGAACAACGAGCAGTACTTC
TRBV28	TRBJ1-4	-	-	CASSEPDGVGNEKLFF	TGTGCCAGCAGTGAGCCCGACGGGGTGGGTAATGAAAAACTGTTTTTT
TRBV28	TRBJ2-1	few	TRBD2	CASSPREGRSEQFF	TGTGCCAGCAGTCCTCGGGAGGGCCGAAGCGAGCAGTTCTTC
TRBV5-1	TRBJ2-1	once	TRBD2	CASTGTAGDNEQFF	TGCGCCAGCACCGGGACGGCGGGAGACAATGAGCAGTTCTTC
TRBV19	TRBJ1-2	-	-	CASSFGLPSYTF	TGTGCCAGTAGCTTCGGTTTGCCGAGCTACACCTTC
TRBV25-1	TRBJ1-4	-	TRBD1	CASAGGANEKLFF	TGTGCCAGCGCAGGGGGCGCTAATGAAAAACTGTTTTTT
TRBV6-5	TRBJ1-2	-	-	CASSYSRGGRTDGYTF	TGTGCCAGCAGTTACTCCCGGGGGGGGCGGACGGACGGCTACACCTTC
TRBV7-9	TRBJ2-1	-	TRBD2	CASSSWRTSGRAGEQFF	TGTGCCAGCAGCTCGTGGAGGACTAGCGGGCGGGCGGGTGAGCAGTTCTTC
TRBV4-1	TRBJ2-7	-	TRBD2	CASSHDQREGGEQYF	TGCGCCAGCAGCCACGACCAGCGGGAGGGCGGCGAGCAGTACTTC
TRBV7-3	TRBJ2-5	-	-	CASSLRGGVETQYF	TGTGCCAGCAGCTTAAGAGGCGGGGTAGAGACCCAGTACTTC
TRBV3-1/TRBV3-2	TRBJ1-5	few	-	CASSQGAHQPQHF	TGTGCCAGCAGCCAGGGGGCTCATCAGCCCCAGCATTTT
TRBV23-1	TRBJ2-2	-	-	CASSQARDTHTGELFF	TGCGCCAGCAGTCAAGCTCGGGACACCCACACCGGGGAGCTGTTTTTT
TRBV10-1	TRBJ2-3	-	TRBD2	CASSGTSVADTQYF	TGCGCCAGCAGTGGGACTAGTGTCGCAGATACGCAGTATTTT
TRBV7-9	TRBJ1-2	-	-	CASSPGGNGYTF	TGTGCCAGCAGCCCCGGGGGGAATGGCTACACCTTC
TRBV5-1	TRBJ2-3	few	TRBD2	CASATLAGETDTQYF	TGCGCCAGCGCCACCCTAGCGGGAGAGACAGATACGCAGTATTTT
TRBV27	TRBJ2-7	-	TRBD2	CASRHGTSGSYEQYF	TGTGCCAGCAGGCATGGGACTAGCGGTTCCTACGAGCAGTACTTC
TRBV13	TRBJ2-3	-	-	CASSLKGIAGTDTQYF	TGTGCCAGCAGCTTAAAGGGGATAGCGGGCACAGATACGCAGTATTTT
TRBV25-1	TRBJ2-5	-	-	CASSDRTGQETQYF	TGTGCCAGCAGTGATCGCACAGGCCAAGAGACCCAGTACTTC
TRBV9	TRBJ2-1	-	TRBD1	CASSPKIGTGITNEQFF	TGTGCCAGCAGCCCGAAAATCGGGACAGGGATTACGAATGAGCAGTTCTTC
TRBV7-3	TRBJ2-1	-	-	CASSLTPLAEEQFF	TGTGCCAGCAGCTTAACCCCCTTAGCGGAGGAGCAGTTCTTC
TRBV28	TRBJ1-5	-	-	CACSRDPRGDQPQHF	TGTGCCTGCAGCCGGGACCCTCGGGGGGATCAGCCCCAGCATTTT
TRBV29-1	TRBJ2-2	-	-	CSVFGGTGELFF	TGCAGCGTCTTTGGGGGGACCGGGGAGCTGTTTTTT
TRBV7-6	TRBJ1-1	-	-	CASSLGSDRLYTEAFF	TGTGCCAGCAGCTTGGGATCCGACAGGTTGTACACTGAAGCTTTCTTT
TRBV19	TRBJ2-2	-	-	CASTYYGHLVANTGELFF	TGTGCCAGTACCTACTACGGACATCTTGTCGCGAACACCGGGGAGCTGTTTTTT
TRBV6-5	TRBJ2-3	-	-	CASRPGPDTQYF	TGTGCCAGCAGACCCGGTCCAGATACGCAGTATTTT
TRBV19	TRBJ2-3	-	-	CASSIGGVGGGSDTQYF	TGTGCCAGTAGTATAGGAGGAGTTGGAGGGGGCAGTGATACGCAGTATTTT
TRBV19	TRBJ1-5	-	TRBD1	CASSNSTGGVWNRDKPQHF	TGTGCCAGTAGTAACTCAACAGGGGGAGTTTGGAATAGGGATAAGCCCCAGCATTTT
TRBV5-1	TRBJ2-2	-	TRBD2	CASSLTSGSRELFF	TGCGCCAGCAGCTTGACTAGCGGGAGCCGGGAGCTGTTTTTT
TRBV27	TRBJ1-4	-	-	CASRPPWGAGEKLFF	TGTGCCAGCAGACCCCCTTGGGGCGCGGGGGAAAAACTGTTTTTT